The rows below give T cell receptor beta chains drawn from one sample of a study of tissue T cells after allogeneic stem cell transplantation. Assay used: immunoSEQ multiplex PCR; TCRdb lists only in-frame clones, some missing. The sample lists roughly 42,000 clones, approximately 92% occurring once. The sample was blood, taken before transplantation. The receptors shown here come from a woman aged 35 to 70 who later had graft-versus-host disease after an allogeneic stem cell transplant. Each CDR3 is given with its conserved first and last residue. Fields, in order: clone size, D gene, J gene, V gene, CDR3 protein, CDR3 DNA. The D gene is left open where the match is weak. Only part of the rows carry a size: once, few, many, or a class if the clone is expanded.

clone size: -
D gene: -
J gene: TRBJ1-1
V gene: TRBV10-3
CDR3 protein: CAISESGTGNTEAFF
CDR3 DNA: TGTGCCATCAGTGAGTCGGGCACAGGGAACACTGAAGCTTTCTTT

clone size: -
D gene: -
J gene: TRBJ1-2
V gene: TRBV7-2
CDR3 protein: CASSLNGRDYGYTF
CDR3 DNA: TGTGCCAGCAGCTTAAATGGCAGGGACTATGGCTACACCTTC

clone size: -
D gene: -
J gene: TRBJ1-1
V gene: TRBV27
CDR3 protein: CASSSQWIGTEAFF
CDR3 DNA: TGTGCCAGCAGTTCCCAATGGATTGGGACTGAAGCTTTCTTT

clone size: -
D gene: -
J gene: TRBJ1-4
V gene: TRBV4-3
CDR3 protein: CASSQEAGSSNEKLFF
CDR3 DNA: TGCGCCAGCAGCCAAGAAGCGGGGAGCAGCAATGAAAAACTGTTTTTT

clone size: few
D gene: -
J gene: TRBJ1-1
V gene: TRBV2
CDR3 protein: CASSEALRSEAFF
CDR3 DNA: TGTGCCAGCAGTGAAGCGCTTCGGAGTGAAGCTTTCTTT

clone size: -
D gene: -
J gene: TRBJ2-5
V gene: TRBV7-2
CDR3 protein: CASSLGQVQETQYF
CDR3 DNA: TGTGCCAGCAGCTTAGGACAGGTCCAAGAGACCCAGTACTTC

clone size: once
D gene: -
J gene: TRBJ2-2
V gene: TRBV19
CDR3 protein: CASSIAGFGELFF
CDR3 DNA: TGTGCCAGTAGTATAGCTGGATTCGGGGAGCTGTTTTTT

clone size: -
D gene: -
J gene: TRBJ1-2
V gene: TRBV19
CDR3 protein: CASRIDSSRPNYGYTF
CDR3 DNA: TGTGCCAGTAGAATCGACAGTTCTCGACCTAACTATGGCTACACCTTC

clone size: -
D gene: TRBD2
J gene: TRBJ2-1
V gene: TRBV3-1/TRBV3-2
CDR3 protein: CASSQGPSGRVKGEQFF
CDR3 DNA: TGTGCCAGCAGCCAAGGGCCTAGCGGGAGGGTGAAAGGTGAGCAGTTCTTC

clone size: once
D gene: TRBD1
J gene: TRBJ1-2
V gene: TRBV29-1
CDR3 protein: CSALGQSYGYTF
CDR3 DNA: TGCAGCGCACTGGGACAGAGCTATGGCTACACCTTC

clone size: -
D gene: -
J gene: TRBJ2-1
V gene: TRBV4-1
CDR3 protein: CASSQDSGVGEQFF
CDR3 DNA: TGCGCCAGCAGCCAAGATAGCGGCGTCGGTGAGCAGTTCTTC

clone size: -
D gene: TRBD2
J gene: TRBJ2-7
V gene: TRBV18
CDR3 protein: CASSPPASGSHEQYF
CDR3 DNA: TGTGCCAGCTCACCACCGGCTAGCGGGAGCCACGAGCAGTACTTC

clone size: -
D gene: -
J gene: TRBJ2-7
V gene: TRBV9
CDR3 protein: CASSVGVRSLRDEQYF
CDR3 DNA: TGTGCCAGCAGCGTAGGGGTAAGGTCGCTTAGGGACGAGCAGTACTTC

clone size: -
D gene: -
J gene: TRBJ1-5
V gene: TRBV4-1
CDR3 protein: CASSQGVVGQPQHF
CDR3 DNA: TGCGCCAGCAGCCAAGGCGTAGTAGGTCAGCCCCAGCATTTT

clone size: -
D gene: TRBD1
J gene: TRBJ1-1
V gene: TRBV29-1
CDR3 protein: CSAGTAFQEAFF
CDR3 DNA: TGCAGCGCCGGGACAGCCTTCCAGGAAGCTTTCTTT

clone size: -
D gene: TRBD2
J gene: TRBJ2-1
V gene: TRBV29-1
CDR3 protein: CSLHAGGPINEQFF
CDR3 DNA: TGCAGCCTCCACGCGGGAGGGCCAATTAATGAGCAGTTCTTC

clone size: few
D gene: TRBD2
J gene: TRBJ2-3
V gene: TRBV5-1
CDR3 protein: CASSLGFTSGTDTQYF
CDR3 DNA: TGCGCCAGCAGCTTGGGGTTTACTAGCGGCACAGATACGCAGTATTTT

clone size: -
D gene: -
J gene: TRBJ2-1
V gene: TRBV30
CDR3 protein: CAWRDPHSYNEQFF
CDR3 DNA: TGTGCCTGGAGGGACCCGCATAGCTACAATGAGCAGTTCTTC

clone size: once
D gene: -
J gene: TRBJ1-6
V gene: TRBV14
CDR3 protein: CASSQEVSYNSPLHF
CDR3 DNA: TGTGCCAGCAGCCAAGAAGTCTCCTATAATTCACCCCTCCACTTT

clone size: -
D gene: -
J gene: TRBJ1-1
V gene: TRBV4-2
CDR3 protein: CASSLELQGPYTEAFF
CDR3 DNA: TGTGCCAGCAGCCTAGAACTACAGGGCCCGTACACTGAAGCTTTCTTT

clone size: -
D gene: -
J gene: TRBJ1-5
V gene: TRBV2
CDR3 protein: CASSAYGGGQPQHF
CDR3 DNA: TGTGCCAGCAGTGCTTATGGGGGAGGGCAGCCCCAGCATTTT

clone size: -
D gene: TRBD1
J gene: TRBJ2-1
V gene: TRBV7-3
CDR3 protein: CASSRDRNNEQFF
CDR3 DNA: TGTGCCAGCAGCAGGGACAGAAACAATGAGCAGTTCTTC

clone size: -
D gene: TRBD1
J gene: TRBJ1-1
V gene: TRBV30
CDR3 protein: CAWRPQGDGAEAFF
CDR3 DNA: TGTGCCTGGAGGCCACAGGGGGATGGGGCTGAAGCTTTCTTT

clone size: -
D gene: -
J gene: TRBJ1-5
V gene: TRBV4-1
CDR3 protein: CASSQGGNQPQHF
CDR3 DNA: TGCGCCAGCTCACAGGGCGGCAATCAGCCCCAGCATTTT

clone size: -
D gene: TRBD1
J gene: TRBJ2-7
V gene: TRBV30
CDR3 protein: CASGQGDYEQYF
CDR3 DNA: TGTGCCTCGGGACAGGGGGACTACGAGCAGTACTTC

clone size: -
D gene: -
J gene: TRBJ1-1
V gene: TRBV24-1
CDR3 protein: CATSEQTASPPLNTEAFF
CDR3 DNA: TGTGCCACCAGTGAGCAGACAGCCTCTCCCCCCCTGAACACTGAAGCTTTCTTT

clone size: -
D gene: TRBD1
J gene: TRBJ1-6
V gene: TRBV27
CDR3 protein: CASSRWGDRGSGDSPLHF
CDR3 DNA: TGTGCCAGCAGTCGGTGGGGGGACAGGGGTTCGGGTGATTCACCCCTCCACTTT

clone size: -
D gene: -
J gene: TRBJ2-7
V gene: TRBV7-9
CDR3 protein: CASSGPGTRYEQYF
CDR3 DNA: TGTGCCAGCAGCGGACCCGGGACTCGATACGAGCAGTACTTC

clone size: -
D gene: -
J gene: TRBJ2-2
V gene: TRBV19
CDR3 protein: CASSRTGSGELFF
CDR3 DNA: TGTGCCAGTAGCCGTACAGGGAGCGGGGAGCTGTTTTTT

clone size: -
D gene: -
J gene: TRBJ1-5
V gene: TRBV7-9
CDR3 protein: CASSLFPQPQHF
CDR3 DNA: TGTGCCAGCAGCTTATTTCCTCAGCCCCAGCATTTT

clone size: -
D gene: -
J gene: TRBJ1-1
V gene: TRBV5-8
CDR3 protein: CASTPRQGRAAFF
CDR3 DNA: TGTGCCAGCACCCCTCGGCAGGGTCGGGCTGCTTTCTTT

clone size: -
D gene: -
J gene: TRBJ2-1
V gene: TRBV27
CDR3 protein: CASSRDSSSYNEQFF
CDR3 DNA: TGTGCCAGCAGTCGGGACTCCTCCTCCTACAATGAGCAGTTCTTC

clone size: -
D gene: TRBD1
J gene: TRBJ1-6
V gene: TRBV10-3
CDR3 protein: CAISEITGVSPLHF
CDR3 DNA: TGTGCCATCAGTGAGATTACAGGGGTATCACCCCTCCACTTT

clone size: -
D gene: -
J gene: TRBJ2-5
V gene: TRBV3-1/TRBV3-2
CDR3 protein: CASSQDVEETQYF
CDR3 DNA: TGTGCCAGCAGCCAAGATGTGGAGGAGACCCAGTACTTC

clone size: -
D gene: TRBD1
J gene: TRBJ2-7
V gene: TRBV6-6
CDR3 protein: CASSYSTGTGPFEQYF
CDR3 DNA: TGTGCCAGCAGTTACTCTACCGGGACAGGGCCCTTCGAGCAGTACTTC

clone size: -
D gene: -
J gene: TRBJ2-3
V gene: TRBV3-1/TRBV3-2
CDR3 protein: CASSQAVSGTDTQYF
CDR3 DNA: TGTGCCAGCAGCCAAGCGGTTAGCGGCACAGATACGCAGTATTTT

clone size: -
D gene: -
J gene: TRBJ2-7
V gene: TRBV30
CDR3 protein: CAWSPVLAGPYEQYF
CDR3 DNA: TGTGCCTGGAGTCCCGTCCTCGCGGGCCCTTACGAGCAGTACTTC

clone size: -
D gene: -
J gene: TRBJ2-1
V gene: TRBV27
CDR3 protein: CASSLGGDSSYNEQFF
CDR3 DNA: TGTGCCAGCAGTTTAGGCGGGGACAGCTCCTACAATGAGCAGTTCTTC

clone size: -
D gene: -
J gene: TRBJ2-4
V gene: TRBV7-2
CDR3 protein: CASSLERGQENIQYF
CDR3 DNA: TGTGCCAGCAGCTTAGAACGGGGGCAAGAAAACATTCAGTACTTC

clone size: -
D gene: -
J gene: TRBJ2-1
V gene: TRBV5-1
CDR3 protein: CASSLVLQSNLYNEQFF
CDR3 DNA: TGCGCCAGCAGCTTGGTTTTACAGTCCAACCTCTACAATGAGCAGTTCTTC

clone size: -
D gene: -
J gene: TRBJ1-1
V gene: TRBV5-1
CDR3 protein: CASSLAVGVGTEAFF
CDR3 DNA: TGCGCCAGCAGCTTGGCCGTAGGGGTTGGGACTGAAGCTTTCTTT

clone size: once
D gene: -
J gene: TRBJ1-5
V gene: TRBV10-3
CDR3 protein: CAISEGDTFNGQPQHF
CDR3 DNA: TGTGCCATCAGTGAGGGGGACACGTTTAATGGTCAGCCCCAGCATTTT

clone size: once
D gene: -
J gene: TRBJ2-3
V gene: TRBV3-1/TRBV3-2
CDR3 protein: CASSQRGLISTDTQYF
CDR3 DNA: TGTGCCAGCAGCCAAAGAGGATTAATCTCCACAGATACGCAGTATTTT

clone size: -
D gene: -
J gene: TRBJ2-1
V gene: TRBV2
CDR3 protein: CASSPRALTYNEQFF
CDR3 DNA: TGTGCCAGCTCCCCGAGGGCTCTAACCTACAATGAGCAGTTCTTC